The 31 T cell receptor beta chains below all came from one sample that was sequenced in a study of T-cell reconstitution after alpha-beta-depleted transplantation in children. During its preparation, the TCRbeta library received unique molecular identifiers. TCRdb recomputed calls from the PCR reads with MiXCR, one row per CDR3 protein. The sample yields about 690,000 distinct CDR3 sequences, around 16% seen once. The sequencing used PBMCs from the stem cell graft donor, collected from the stem cell graft. The receptors originated from a human donor who donated a stem cell graft to a child with acute myeloid leukemia.

The rearrangement uses TRBV24-1 and TRBJ1-5, with D perhaps TRBD1 (6 bases). Trimming pared 3 bases from V and 5 bases from J, leaving 22 bases between. CDR3 size: 18 residues. CDR1 is KGHDR, CDR2 SFDVKD, per germline. CDR3 protein: CATSDGDYVGGPDQPQHF. CDR3 DNA: TGTGCCACCAGTGATGGGGACTATGTCGGGGGGCCCGATCAGCCCCAGCATTTT.

The V gene is TRBV7-9, the J gene TRBJ1-1; D uncertain. Trimming left V 3 bases short and J 8 bases short, with 4 bases between. There are 10 residues in the CDR3. From germline, CDR1 is SEHNR and CDR2 FQNEAQ (reference sequence). The CDR3: CASSFEEAFF. The DNA for the CDR3 is TGTGCCAGCAGCTTTGAAGAAGCTTTCTTT.

The chain links TRBV5-1 to TRBJ2-1; TRBD2 matches at 9 bases. Per germline, CDR1 SGHRS and CDR2 YFSETQ. V lost 0 bases, J lost 10 bases, and 5 bases stayed unmatched. The CDR3 extends over 14 amino acids. The CDR3 spells CASSLGTSAGEQFF. For the CDR3, the DNA is TGCGCCAGCAGCTTGGGGACTAGCGCCGGAGAGCAGTTCTTC.

This clonotype appeared a few times. The chain recombines TRBV20-1 with TRBJ2-5, with 10 positions matching TRBD2. V was pared by 4 bases and J by 5 bases, with 7 bases of the junction left unmatched. The CDR3 length is 14 residues. CDR1 and CDR2 (germline): DFQATT, SNEGSKA (reference sequence). CDR3 DNA: TGCAGTGCTATGAGCGGGGGGGCCGGGGAGACCCAGTACTTC. This translates into CSAMSGGAGETQYF.

This clonotype has at least ten counts. V and J are TRBV7-9 and TRBJ2-1; TRBD2 might be the D (5 bases). The CDR3 covers 11 residues. Germline V CDR1 and CDR2: SEHNR, FQNEAQ (reference sequence). The V and J ends lost 1 base and 12 bases respectively, with 7 bases between them. CDR3 protein: CASSLGRGQFF. CDR3 nucleotide sequence: TGTGCCAGCAGCTTAGGACGGGGGCAGTTCTTC.

This clonotype was found many times. CDR3 residues: CASSQTGGNEKLFF. DNA for the CDR3: TGTGCCAGCAGCCAGACAGGGGGGAATGAAAAACTGTTTTTT. The V and J genes are TRBV4-2 and TRBJ1-4; 9 bases agree with TRBD1. Trimming at V came to 3 bases and at J to 5 bases, leaving 1 base not matched to a gene. CDR3 length: 14 residues. The V gene's germline CDR1 is LGHNA and CDR2 YNFKEQ.

This chain uses TRBV30 with TRBJ2-7, with D maybe TRBD1 (6 bases). CDR3 length equals 13 residues. The germline V gene has CDR1 GTSNPN and CDR2 SVGIG (reference sequence). Trimming removed 4 bases from V and 2 bases from J, with 12 bases in between. CDR3: CAWNGGQTYEQYF. The DNA for the CDR3 is TGTGCCTGGAACGGCGGACAGACCTACGAGCAGTACTTC.

This clonotype appeared many times. V gene TRBV7-2 combines with J gene TRBJ1-2, with D unclear. Germline assignment: CDR1 SGHTA and CDR2 FQGNSA. The CDR3 is made up of 13 amino acids. Trimming took 5 bases from V and 4 from J, leaving 11 bases between them. The CDR3 DNA reads as TGTGCCAGCAGCGTCGAGCTTATCTATGGCTACACCTTC. Protein product: CASSVELIYGYTF.

This chain connects TRBV27 to TRBJ1-2, with D tentatively TRBD1 (5 bases). In germline, CDR1 is MNHEY, CDR2 SMNVEV (reference sequence). Trimming stripped 2 bases from V and 4 bases from J, with 17 bases between. The CDR3 totals 16 residues. The CDR3 DNA sequence: TGTGCCAGCAGTTTAGAGCCCCCGACAGTGCCCTATGGCTACACCTTC. Translating gives CASSLEPPTVPYGYTF.

This clonotype was seen a few times. The chain combines TRBV4-2 with TRBJ2-4; weak D call: TRBD2 (6 bases). CDR3 size: 16 residues. V lost 0 bases to trimming and J lost 8 bases, with 17 bases between them. The germline CDR1 and CDR2 sequences are LGHNA and YNFKEQ. CDR3 coding DNA: TGTGCCAGCAGCCAAGAGGAGGGGCCAAGGAGTGACATTCAGTACTTC. Translating it yields CASSQEEGPRSDIQYF.

The chain has TRBV7-2 and TRBJ2-7; a weak D match, TRBD1 (6 bases). Germline CDR1 is SGHTA and CDR2 is FQGNSA. The CDR3 is made up of 15 amino acids. Trimming cost V 1 base and J 0 bases, with 10 bases left between them. CDR3 region: CASSLGQVNSYEQYF. The CDR3 DNA reads as TGTGCCAGCAGCTTAGGACAGGTCAACTCCTACGAGCAGTACTTC.

The chain uses TRBV12-3 or TRBV12-4 and TRBJ2-1; tentatively, D is TRBD2 (5 bases). Trimming removed 1 base from V and 0 bases from J, with 13 bases in between. The CDR3 has 17 residues. CDR3 sequence reads: CASSLEGAASSYNEQFF. CDR3 in DNA: TGTGCCAGCAGTTTAGAGGGAGCGGCTAGCTCCTACAATGAGCAGTTCTTC.

This clonotype has only a few counts. The J gene is TRBJ2-5, the V gene TRBV27; possibly TRBD2 for D (6 bases). Deletions cut 0 bases from V and 5 bases from J, with 13 bases between. From germline, CDR1 is MNHEY and CDR2 SMNVEV (reference sequence). The CDR3 loop spans 15 amino acids. CDR3 DNA sequence: TGTGCCAGCAGTTTATCCCGAGGACTACTTGAGACCCAGTACTTC. Residues: CASSLSRGLLETQYF.

The chain combines TRBV2 with TRBJ2-1; either TRBD1 or TRBD2 may fit D (6 bases each). Trimming left V 6 bases short and J 6 bases short, with 18 bases between. This CDR3 region has 15 residues. CDR1 and CDR2 from the germline V gene are SNHLY and FYNNEI. CDR3: CASSRSGGGFNEQFF. The CDR3 DNA sequence: TGTGCCAGCAGCCGGTCCGGAGGGGGGTTCAATGAGCAGTTCTTC.

V is TRBV25-1 and J is TRBJ2-1; D call uncertain. CDR3 length equals 14 residues. CDR1 and CDR2 from the germline V gene are MGHDK and SYGVNS. The V gene lost 1 base and the J gene lost 5 bases, with 9 bases spanning the gap. The CDR3 DNA reads TGTGCCAGCAGTGAATTTAGACTGAACAATGAGCAGTTCTTC. It codes for CASSEFRLNNEQFF.

This clonotype was detected many times. The chain joins TRBV7-2 to TRBJ1-1; D unclear. The CDR3 contains 12 residues. Trimming cost V 5 bases and J 5 bases, with 9 bases left between them. Per germline, CDR1 SGHTA and CDR2 FQGNSA. As DNA, the CDR3 is TGTGCCAGCAGCATTAGGGAGACTGAAGCTTTCTTT. Encoded protein: CASSIRETEAFF. Using reference TRBV7-2 and TRBJ1-1 for the parts outside the CDR3, the full variable domain is GAGVSQSPSNKVTEKGKDVELRCDPISGHTALYWYRQSLGQGLEFLIYFQGNSAPDKSGLPSDRFSAERTGGSVSTLTIQRTQQEDSAVYLCASSIRETEAFFGQGTRLTVV.

The rearrangement joins TRBV5-1 to TRBJ2-2, with D hard to call. This CDR3 comprises 14 residues. V was cut by 3 bases and J by 4 bases, with 10 bases left in between. CDR1 is SGHRS, CDR2 YFSETQ, per germline. The CDR3 nucleotides are TGCGCCAGCAGCTCCGACGGAGCCACCGGGGAGCTGTTTTTT. Residues: CASSSDGATGELFF.

This clonotype has just a few counts. The CDR3 region has the DNA TGTGCCAGCAGCTTGGCCCCGGGATCGAACACCGGGGAGCTGTTTTTT. Translated, it gives CASSLAPGSNTGELFF. The V and J genes are TRBV5-6 and TRBJ2-2; D possibly corresponds to TRBD2 (5 bases). The germline V gene has CDR1 SGHDT and CDR2 YYEEEE. V was trimmed by 0 bases and J by 0 bases, leaving 9 bases between them. The CDR3 length is 16 residues.

This chain joins TRBV4-2 and TRBJ2-3, with no clear D. The CDR3 has 12 amino acids. V lost 5 bases to trimming and J lost 6 bases, with 9 bases between them. From germline, CDR1 is LGHNA and CDR2 YNFKEQ. CDR3 sequence: CASSAPGDTQYF. CDR3 DNA sequence: TGTGCCAGCAGCGCTCCCGGGGATACGCAGTATTTT.

This clonotype appeared a few times. J is TRBJ2-2 and V is TRBV27; TRBD2 matches 9 bases. This CDR3 is 15 amino acids long. V was pared by 3 bases and J by 6 bases, with 5 bases of the junction left unmatched. Germline CDR1 MNHEY, CDR2 SMNVEV (reference sequence). CDR3 bases: TGTGCCAGCAGTTTCACTAGCGGGTTTCCCGGGGAGCTGTTTTTT. As protein: CASSFTSGFPGELFF.

This clonotype was found many times. This chain uses TRBV7-9 with TRBJ2-2; 9 nucleotides match TRBD1. The CDR3 sequence is 15 residues long. CDR1 is SEHNR, CDR2 FQNEAQ, per germline (reference sequence). J gave up 6 bases and V 7 bases, and 9 bases lay outside the gene matches. CDR3: CASIETGGVAGELFF. The CDR3 DNA is TGTGCCAGCATCGAGACAGGGGGAGTGGCCGGGGAGCTGTTTTTT.

This clonotype was picked up many times. The J gene is TRBJ2-5, the V gene TRBV6-2 or TRBV6-3, with 8 bases aligning to TRBD2. J lost 5 bases, V lost 5 bases, and 7 bases had no gene match. The germline CDR1 and CDR2 sequences are MNHEY and SVGEGT. CDR3 length equals 14 residues. CDR3 DNA: TGTGCCAGCAGTGCGCGGGGGGCTTTGGAGACCCAGTACTTC. The encoded protein is CASSARGALETQYF.

This clonotype was seen ten or more times. The rearrangement uses TRBV12-3 or TRBV12-4 and TRBJ2-7; D possibly matches TRBD1 or TRBD2 (5 bases each). The V end lost 3 bases, the J end lost 1 base, and 13 bases lay between the germline ends. There are 15 residues in the CDR3. The DNA for the CDR3 is TGTGCCAGCAGTTTGTTGGGAGCAGGGTCCTACGAGCAGTACGTC. It is translated as CASSLLGAGSYEQYV.

A few counts support this clonotype. The chain joins TRBV29-1 to TRBJ1-1; 9 nucleotides line up with TRBD1. CDR3 length: 13 amino acids. The V segment lost 4 bases and the J segment 5 bases; nucleotides outside the gene matches: 5. Germline CDR1 reads SQVTM; CDR2 reads ANQGSEA. The CDR3 region has the DNA TGCAGCGTTGTTGACAGGGGGGGGACTGAAGCTTTCTTT. Translation: CSVVDRGGTEAFF.

A note on this clonotype: It may be a read error: a sequence one base away is much more abundant. The chain employs TRBV10-2 and TRBJ1-1; perhaps TRBD1 as D (5 bases). The germline V gene encodes CDR1 WSHSY and CDR2 SAAADI. Trimming cost V 8 bases and J 8 bases, with 21 bases left between them. This CDR3 contains 14 residues. In DNA form, the CDR3 reads TGCGCCAGCCGCGCAGGGTTATGGTCAACCGAAGCTTTCTTT. It specifies CASRAGLWSTEAFF.

The chain uses TRBV20-1 and TRBJ1-2; 7 bases line up with TRBD1. In germline, CDR1 is DFQATT, CDR2 SNEGSKA (reference sequence). V gave up 5 bases and J gave up 5 bases; unmatched junction bases: 17. This CDR3 has 16 amino acids. The CDR3, as DNA: TGCAGTGCTTTAGGGGGCGCGGACCATCTGCGGTATGGCTACACCTTC. Protein sequence: CSALGGADHLRYGYTF.

The CDR3 here is CASSLRGSPIYEQYF. CDR3 bases: TGTGCCAGCAGTTTAAGAGGGTCCCCAATCTACGAGCAGTACTTC. The chain employs TRBV12-3 or TRBV12-4 and TRBJ2-7, with a tentative D call TRBD2 (5 bases). Deletions cut 2 bases from V and 3 bases from J, with 14 bases between. The CDR3 extends over 15 amino acids.

The table lists this clonotype with many counts. This chain uses TRBV5-1 with TRBJ1-2, with 10 bases fitting TRBD1. CDR3 length: 14 residues. Germline V gene lookup returns CDR1 SGHRS and CDR2 YFSETQ. V was clipped by 0 bases and J by 8 bases; unmatched bases: 4. The CDR3 bases are TGCGCCAGCAGCTTGGCTGGACAGGGGGGCGGCTACACCTTC. It encodes CASSLAGQGGGYTF.

This chain uses TRBV6-1 with TRBJ1-5, with TRBD1 matching over 12 bases. V dropped 8 bases and J dropped 6; count of bases not matched to a gene: 8. CDR1 MNHNS and CDR2 SASEGT come from the germline V gene. The CDR3 runs 15 residues. The CDR3 loop is CASGSGTGGVQPQHF. The CDR3, as DNA: TGTGCCAGCGGATCCGGGACAGGGGGCGTTCAGCCCCAGCATTTT.

The rearrangement links TRBV4-1 to TRBJ1-2; TRBD1 is a possible D gene (5 bases). Germline CDR1 is MGHRA and CDR2 is YSYEKL. V was shortened by 2 bases and J by 1 base, with 8 bases between the two germline ends. The CDR3 totals 14 residues. In DNA, the CDR3 is TGCGCCAGCAGCCAAATGGGGGGTAACTATGGCTACACCTTC. This codes for CASSQMGGNYGYTF.

This clonotype was found a few times. The J gene is TRBJ2-5, the V gene TRBV5-5; D is ambiguous. Germline CDR1 is SGHKS and CDR2 is YYEKEE (reference sequence). The CDR3 totals 16 residues. V was clipped by 0 bases and J by 1 base, with 13 bases between them. The CDR3 is CASSLGVTGGQETQYF. CDR3 coding DNA: TGTGCCAGCAGCTTGGGCGTTACGGGTGGCCAAGAGACCCAGTACTTC.